These 2 T cell receptor beta chains were all obtained from the same sample, sequenced in a study of technical replicates of blood from several donors. TCRdb keeps only in-frame clones here, not all; method: immunoSEQ multiplex PCR. The repertoire holds 80,000 to 85,000 clones, with about 88% as singletons. Sample: T cells isolated from PBMCs. These receptors all come from a human donor in good health.

This chain uses TRBV30 with TRBJ2-1; D is perhaps TRBD2 (6 bases). The V and J ends lost 3 bases and 0 bases respectively, with 12 bases between them. CDR1 and CDR2 (germline): GTSNPN, SVGIG (reference sequence). CDR3 size: 15 residues. CDR3 nucleotide sequence: TGTGCCTGGAGCGCGGGACTGTACTCCTACAATGAGCAGTTCTTC. This translates into CAWSAGLYSYNEQFF. Complete variable domain (other parts from reference TRBV30 and TRBJ2-1): SQTIHQWPATLVQPVGSPLSLECTVEGTSNPNLYWYRQAAGRGLQLLFYSVGIGQISSEVPQNLSASRPQDRQFILSSKKLLLSDSGFYLCAWSAGLYSYNEQFFGPGTRLTVL.

A single count supports this clone. The gene calls are TRBV18 and TRBJ2-5; 7 positions agree with TRBD2. The CDR3 length is 15 residues. The V gene end was trimmed by 0 bases and the J gene end by 2 bases; junction bases not matched to a gene: 3. Germline CDR1 is KGHSH and CDR2 is LQKENI. The CDR3 spells CASSPPSGWQETQYF. The CDR3 bases are TGTGCCAGCTCACCACCTAGCGGGTGGCAAGAGACCCAGTACTTC.